A single sample gave rise to the 3 T cell receptor beta chains below, sequenced in a study of cytomegalovirus exposure and HLA in healthy donors (dated by TCRdb to 2017 to 2019). Library preparation used the immunoSEQ multiplex PCR assay. For the multiplex PCR, a mixture combining 60 forward primers for TCR Vbeta segments and 13 reverse primers for TCR Jbeta segments was used. The immuneACCESS repertoire file appears here via TCRdb, limited to in-frame rearrangements. These files lack a portion of the clones; in checked studies, under half of the deficit traces to unresolved V genes, and the cause of the others is not known. For this sample the table gives around 120,000 clones, of which roughly four fifths were detected only once. The ten top clones hold about 16% of the sample. Sequencing was done on a sample of PBMCs. The receptor source for this set is a man in his fifties in good health and CMV-seropositive.

The chain is built from TRBV11-2 and TRBJ2-1; D remains ambiguous. CDR1 and CDR2 from the germline V gene are SGHAT and FQNNGV. Trimming stripped 0 bases from V and 12 bases from J, with 18 bases between. This CDR3 region has 15 residues. CDR3 protein: CASSLEVLNLDLQFF. CDR3 nucleotide sequence: TGTGCCAGCAGCTTAGAGGTACTTAACTTAGACTTGCAGTTCTTC.

The chain couples TRBV2 to TRBJ2-3, with TRBD1 matching 11 bases. Germline loops: CDR1 SNHLY, CDR2 FYNNEI. The CDR3 loop spans 16 amino acids. V was pared by 7 bases and J by 4 bases, with 10 bases of the junction left unmatched. The DNA of the CDR3 is TGTGCCAGCATTAGCCGGGACAGGGGGGGTCCAGATACGCAGTATTTT. Translating it yields CASISRDRGGPDTQYF.

The chain employs TRBV4-3 and TRBJ2-2; 7 bases agree with TRBD1. In germline, CDR1 is LGHNA, CDR2 YSLEER. Trimming took 1 base from V and 2 from J; bases not matched to a gene: 10. This CDR3 contains 18 residues. The CDR3 loop is CASSQVLTGLLNTGELFF. In DNA, the CDR3 is TGCGCCAGCAGCCAAGTATTGACAGGGCTTCTCAACACCGGGGAGCTGTTTTTT.